This TCR beta chain derives from a study of blood T cell repertoires in COVID-19. About the study: The United States, Italy and Spain were the sources of the acute and convalescent COVID-19 samples. PBMCs, B-cell-depleted T cells, or T cells were the source of the cDNA or gDNA that made up the material.

The V and J ends lost 4 bases and 1 base, in that order; junction bases with no gene match: 5. The germline V gene encodes CDR1 LGHDT and CDR2 YNNKEL (reference sequence). This CDR3 contains 15 residues. Under the authors' procedure: Estimated nucleated cell counts came from reference gene primer amplification. Clones were read by immunoSEQ multiplex PCR, and TCRdb kept only the in-frame ones, dropping some. Clone size and V and J calls were adopted from that table, with D and trimming inferred from the DNA. The table lists around 160,000 clones, roughly nine tenths of them singletons. The TCR sequence derives from a man aged 60 to 69 with acute or convalescent COVID-19. The material sequenced was peripheral blood. This rearrangement joins TRBV3-1 (or the pseudogene TRBV3-2) to TRBJ1-1, with 8 nucleotides matching TRBD1. This CDR3 is CASSRDRRPNTEAFF. In DNA form, the CDR3 reads TGTGCCAGCAGCCGGGACAGGAGACCGAACACTGAAGCTTTCTTT.